This T cell receptor beta chain was sequenced for a study of shared clonotypes between healthy human individuals. In regard to this clone: Its antigen is undetermined.

Findings and limits, study-wide: In this cohort, only blood was sampled, and tissue repertoires likely differ.

Sequenced by immunoSEQ multiplex PCR; TCRdb stores in-frame clones only, minus some. The sample lists roughly 86,000 clones; 68% were seen once. Looked up from germline, CDR1 is SGDLS and CDR2 is YYNGEE. This CDR3 comprises 17 residues. Unmatched junction bases numbered 10, after V lost 3 bases and J lost 6 bases. The sequencing input was memory CD8+ T cells sorted from blood. The subset denotes: CD45RO+ cells pooled with CCR7-negative TemRA cells. This clonotype was obtained from a young man in good health. The chain joins TRBV9 to TRBJ1-5; TRBD1 matches at 12 bases. CDR3 nucleotides: TGTGCCAGCAGCGCAGGCACCGGGACAGGGGGCTCTCAGCCCCAGCATTTT. Encoded protein: CASSAGTGTGGSQPQHF.